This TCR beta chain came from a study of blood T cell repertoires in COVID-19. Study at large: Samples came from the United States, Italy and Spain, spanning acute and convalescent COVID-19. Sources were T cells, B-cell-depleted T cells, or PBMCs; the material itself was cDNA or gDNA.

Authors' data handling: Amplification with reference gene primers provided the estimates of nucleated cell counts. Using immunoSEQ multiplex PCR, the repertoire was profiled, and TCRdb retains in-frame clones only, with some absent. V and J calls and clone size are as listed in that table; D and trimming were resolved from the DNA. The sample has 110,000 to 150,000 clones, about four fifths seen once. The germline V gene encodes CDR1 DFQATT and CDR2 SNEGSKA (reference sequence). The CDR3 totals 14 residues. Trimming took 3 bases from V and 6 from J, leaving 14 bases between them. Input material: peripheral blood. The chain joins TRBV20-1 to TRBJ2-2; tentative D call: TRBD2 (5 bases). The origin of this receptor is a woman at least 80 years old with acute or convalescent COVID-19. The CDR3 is CSASYGVRPGELFF. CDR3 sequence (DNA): TGCAGTGCTAGTTACGGGGTACGGCCCGGGGAGCTGTTTTTT.